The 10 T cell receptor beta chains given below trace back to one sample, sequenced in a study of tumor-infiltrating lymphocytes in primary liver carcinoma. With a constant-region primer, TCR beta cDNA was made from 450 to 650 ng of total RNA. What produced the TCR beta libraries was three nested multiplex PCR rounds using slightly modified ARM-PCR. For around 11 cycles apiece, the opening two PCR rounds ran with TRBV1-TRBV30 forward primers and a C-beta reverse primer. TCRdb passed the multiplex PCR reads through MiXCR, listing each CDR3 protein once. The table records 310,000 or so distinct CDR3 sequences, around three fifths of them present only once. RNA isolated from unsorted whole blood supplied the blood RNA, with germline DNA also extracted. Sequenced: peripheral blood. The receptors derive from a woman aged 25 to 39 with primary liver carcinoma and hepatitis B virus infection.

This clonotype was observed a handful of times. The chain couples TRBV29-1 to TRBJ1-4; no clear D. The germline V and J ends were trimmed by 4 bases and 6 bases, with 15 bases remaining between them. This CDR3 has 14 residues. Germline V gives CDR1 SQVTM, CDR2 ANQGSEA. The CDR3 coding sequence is TGCAGCGTTGGTTTTTTAGGGATGGATGAAAAACTGTTTTTT. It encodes CSVGFLGMDEKLFF.

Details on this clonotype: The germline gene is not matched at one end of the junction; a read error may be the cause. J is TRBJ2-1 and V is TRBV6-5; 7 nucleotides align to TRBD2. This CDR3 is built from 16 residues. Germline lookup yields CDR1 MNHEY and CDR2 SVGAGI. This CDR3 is CANSEGGGSSYNVQFF. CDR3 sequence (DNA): TGTGCCAACAGTGAGGGCGGCGGGAGCTCCTACAATGTGCAGTTCTTC.

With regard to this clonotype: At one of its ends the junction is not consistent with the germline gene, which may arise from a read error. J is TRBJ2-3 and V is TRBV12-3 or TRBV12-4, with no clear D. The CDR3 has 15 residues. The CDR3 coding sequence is TGTGCCAACAGTTTGCAGAGCAGGAGCTGGGATACGCAGTATTTT. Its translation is CANSLQSRSWDTQYF.

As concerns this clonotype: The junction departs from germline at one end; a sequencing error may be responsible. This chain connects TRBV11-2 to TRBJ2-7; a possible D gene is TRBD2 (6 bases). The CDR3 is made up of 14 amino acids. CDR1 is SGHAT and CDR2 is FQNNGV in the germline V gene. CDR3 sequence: CANSLHAGPCEQYF. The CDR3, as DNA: TGTGCCAACAGCTTACACGCGGGACCCTGCGAGCAGTACTTC.

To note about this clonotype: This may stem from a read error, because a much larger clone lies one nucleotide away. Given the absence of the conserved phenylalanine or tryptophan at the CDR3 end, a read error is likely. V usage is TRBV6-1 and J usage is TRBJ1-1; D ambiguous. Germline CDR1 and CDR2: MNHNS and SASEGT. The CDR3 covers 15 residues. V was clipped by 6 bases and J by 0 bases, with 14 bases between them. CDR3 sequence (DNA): TGTGCCAGCAGAGAAACCGCTTCCATGAACACTGAAGCTTTCTTG. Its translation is CASRETASMNTEAFL.

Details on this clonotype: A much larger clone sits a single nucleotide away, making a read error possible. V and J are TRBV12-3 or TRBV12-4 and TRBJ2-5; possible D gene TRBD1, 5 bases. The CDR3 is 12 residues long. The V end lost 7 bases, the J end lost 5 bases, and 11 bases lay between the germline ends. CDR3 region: CASNVAGETQYF. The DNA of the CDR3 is TGTGCCAGCAATGTAGCAGGGGAGACCCAGTACTTC.

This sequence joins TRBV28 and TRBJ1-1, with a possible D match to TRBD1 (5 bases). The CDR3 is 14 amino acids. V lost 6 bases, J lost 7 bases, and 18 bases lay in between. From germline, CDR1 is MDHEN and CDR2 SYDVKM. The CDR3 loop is CASRTWNRGGEAFF. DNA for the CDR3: TGTGCCAGCAGAACCTGGAACCGCGGGGGTGAAGCTTTCTTT.

This chain's CDR3 is CASSVTAAVYEQYF. In nucleotides, the CDR3 is TGTGCCAGCAGTGTGACAGCGGCAGTCTACGAGCAGTACTTC. The chain couples TRBV28 to TRBJ2-7; D possibly uses TRBD1 or TRBD2 (5 bases each). The CDR3 covers 14 residues. Germline loops: CDR1 MDHEN, CDR2 SYDVKM. V gave up 5 bases and J gave up 3 bases, with 14 bases separating them.

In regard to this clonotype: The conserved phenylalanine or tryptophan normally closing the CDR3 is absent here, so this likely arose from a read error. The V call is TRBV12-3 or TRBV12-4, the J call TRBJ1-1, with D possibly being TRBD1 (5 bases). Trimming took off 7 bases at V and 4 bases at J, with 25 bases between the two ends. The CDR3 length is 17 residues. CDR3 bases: TGTGCCAGCACCACTTCGGGACTTTGGCGAAAGAGCACTGAAGCTTTCTCT. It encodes CASTTSGLWRKSTEAFS.

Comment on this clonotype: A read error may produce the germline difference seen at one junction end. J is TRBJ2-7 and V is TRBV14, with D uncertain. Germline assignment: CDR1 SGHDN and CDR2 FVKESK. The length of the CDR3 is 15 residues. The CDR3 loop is CASSHLDTTSYKQYF. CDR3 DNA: TGTGCCAGCAGCCACTTAGACACTACCTCCTACAAGCAGTACTTC.